This is a list of T cell receptor beta chains from one sample in a study of spatial heterogeneity in lung cancer. One entry per CDR3 protein results from TCRdb running MiXCR on the 5' RACE reads. The repertoire holds some 54,000 distinct CDR3 sequences, with roughly 7% as singletons. Sequenced here: PBMCs, sampled at follow-up. The source of these receptors is a female donor with early-stage non-small cell lung cancer. Each CDR3 is given with its conserved first and last residue. D genes are given only for firm matches. The size entry is marked missing in some rows and otherwise reads once, few, many or a size class.

many	-	TRBV6-5	TRBJ1-6	TGTGCCAGCAGTTACTCGATTAGGGGTCGTAATTCACCCCTCCACTTT	CASSYSIRGRNSPLHF
many	-	TRBV18	TRBJ2-1	TGTGCCAGCTCACCAGAGGGTCACTCGAGCAATGAGCAGTTCTTC	CASSPEGHSSNEQFF
many	-	TRBV5-1	TRBJ2-7	TGCGCCAGCAGCTTTGCCGGCACCTACGAGCAGTACTTC	CASSFAGTYEQYF
few	TRBD1	TRBV7-3	TRBJ2-2	TGTGCCAGCAGCAAACAGGGGGAGTACACCGGGGAGCTGTTTTTT	CASSKQGEYTGELFF
many	-	TRBV10-3	TRBJ2-3	TGTGCCATCAGTGGAGCAGGGGTCGGCACAGATACGCAGTATTTT	CAISGAGVGTDTQYF
-	-	TRBV30	TRBJ1-4	TGTGCCTGGAGTTGGATTCCGGGGGTTGAAAAACTGTTTTTT	CAWSWIPGVEKLFF
-	-	TRBV7-9	TRBJ2-7	TGTGCCAGCAGCTCGGACGGGTACGAGCAGTACTTC	CASSSDGYEQYF
many	-	TRBV4-3	TRBJ1-1	TGCGCCAGCAGCCAAGCCTCCTGGGGCACATCGAACACTGAAGCTTTCTTT	CASSQASWGTSNTEAFF
few	TRBD2	TRBV7-2	TRBJ2-3	TGTGCCAGCAGCTCCGGGGGGGCCACAGATACGCAGTATTTT	CASSSGGATDTQYF
many	TRBD2	TRBV9	TRBJ2-7	TGTGCCAGCAGCGTAGCTGGGAGGGCGGGGACCTACGAGCAGTACTTC	CASSVAGRAGTYEQYF
many	TRBD1	TRBV20-1	TRBJ1-1	TGCAGTGCTACCCGTCCGGGACAGAGGAACACTGAAGCTTTCTTT	CSATRPGQRNTEAFF
-	TRBD2	TRBV20-1	TRBJ2-7	TGCAGTGCTAGGGATTCGAAGAGACTAGCCGCCTACGAGCAGTACTTC	CSARDSKRLAAYEQYF
-	TRBD1	TRBV6-1	TRBJ1-1	TGTGCCAGCACGCAGGGGGCGGCCACTGAAGCTTTCTTT	CASTQGAATEAFF
-	-	TRBV2	TRBJ2-5	TGTGCCAGCAGCGGGGGGCGTGAGACCCAGTACTTC	CASSGGRETQYF
few	-	TRBV7-2	TRBJ2-2	TGTGCCAGCACCTTTCAGGGCTTCACCGGGGAGCTGTTTTTT	CASTFQGFTGELFF
few	-	TRBV12-3/TRBV12-4	TRBJ2-2	TGTGCCAGCAGACAGAGCGACAGGCAGAACACCGGGGAGCTGTTTTTT	CASRQSDRQNTGELFF
-	-	TRBV9	TRBJ2-2	TGTGCCAGCAGCGTAGGAGGTAGTATCACCGGGGAGCTGTTTTTT	CASSVGGSITGELFF
-	-	TRBV4-3	TRBJ2-1	TGCGCCAGCAGCCAGGACCTAGAGTACAATGAGCAGTTCTTC	CASSQDLEYNEQFF
-	-	TRBV5-1	TRBJ2-7	TGCGCCAGCAGCTTGGGACACAGCTCCTACGAGCAGTACTTC	CASSLGHSSYEQYF
-	TRBD1	TRBV20-1	TRBJ1-2	TGCAGTGCTGATCTTAGACAGGGGAATGGCTACACCTTC	CSADLRQGNGYTF
many	-	TRBV28	TRBJ1-5	TGTGCCAGCAGTCTAGACCGTAGCCATCAGCCCCAGCATTTT	CASSLDRSHQPQHF
many	-	TRBV20-1	TRBJ2-2	TGCAGTGCTAGGGGCCTAGGGGGTCACACCGGGGAGCTGTTTTTT	CSARGLGGHTGELFF
few	-	TRBV7-9	TRBJ1-1	TGTGCCAGCAAGAAAGAAGACAGCGGCGGTAGAGCTTTCTTT	CASKKEDSGGRAFF
many	-	TRBV5-1	TRBJ2-5	TGCGCCAGCTCACAGGACAGCGGACAAGAGACCCAGTACTTC	CASSQDSGQETQYF
few	TRBD1	TRBV11-2	TRBJ2-5	TGTGCCAGCAGCTTAGGGGTCCGGGGACAGCTCTCAGGGGAGACCCAGTACTTC	CASSLGVRGQLSGETQYF
many	-	TRBV28	TRBJ2-7	TGTGCCAGCAGTTTAATAGGCTACGAGCAGTACTTC	CASSLIGYEQYF
many	-	TRBV5-6	TRBJ2-7	TGTGCCAGCAGCTTGGGACTCGACGAGCAGTACTTC	CASSLGLDEQYF
many	-	TRBV3-1	TRBJ1-1	TGTGCCAGCAGCCCCTCGGGGGGCACTGAAGCTTTCTTT	CASSPSGGTEAFF
-	TRBD2	TRBV12-3/TRBV12-4	TRBJ2-7	TGTGCCAGCAGCCCCGGAGCGGGGGCCATCTACGAGCAGTACTTC	CASSPGAGAIYEQYF
-	TRBD2	TRBV27	TRBJ2-5	TGTGCCAGCAGTCGAGGGGGGACTAGTGGGACCCAGTACTTC	CASSRGGTSGTQYF
many	-	TRBV9	TRBJ2-5	TGTGCCAGCAGCCCCCCGATGGACGGGATTGCCCAGTACTTC	CASSPPMDGIAQYF
many	TRBD2	TRBV2	TRBJ2-1	TGTGCCAGCAGTGGATCCGGACTAGCGGAGGTTGAGCAGTTCTTC	CASSGSGLAEVEQFF
-	TRBD2	TRBV4-3	TRBJ2-2	TGCGCCAGCAGCCAAGATTATGCGGGGGCCGGGGAGCTGTTTTTT	CASSQDYAGAGELFF
many	-	TRBV18	TRBJ1-5	TGTGCCAGCTCACCAAATAGCAATCAGCCCCAGCATTTT	CASSPNSNQPQHF
many	TRBD1	TRBV2	TRBJ1-6	TGTGCCAGAAGAAACACAGGGGGACATTCCCCCCTCCACTTT	CARRNTGGHSPLHF
many	TRBD2	TRBV7-2	TRBJ2-1	TGTGCCAGCAGCTTATCGAGCGGGGGGGGCTACAATGAGCAGTTCTTC	CASSLSSGGGYNEQFF
-	-	TRBV4-1	TRBJ2-2	TGCGCCAGCAGCCAAGATCAGAGGGGAGACACCGGGGAGCTGTTTTTT	CASSQDQRGDTGELFF
few	-	TRBV12-3/TRBV12-4	TRBJ2-5	TGTGCCATTTCCCGGGGGACCCCAGAGACCCAGTACTTC	CAISRGTPETQYF
few	TRBD2	TRBV6-2/TRBV6-3	TRBJ2-7	TGTGCCAGCAGTTATAGCGGGGTCTCCTACGAGCAGTACTTC	CASSYSGVSYEQYF
-	TRBD1	TRBV20-1	TRBJ2-7	TGCAGTGTCCCTAGGGGGCCGGACGAGCAGTACTTC	CSVPRGPDEQYF
many	-	TRBV5-4	TRBJ2-1	TGTGCCAGCAGCTTGTGGGGGGGCCCTGGCAATGAGCAGTTCTTC	CASSLWGGPGNEQFF
many	-	TRBV18	TRBJ1-1	TGTGCCAGCTCACCTCTGGGGCCCAGTGAAGCTTTCTTT	CASSPLGPSEAFF
few	TRBD1	TRBV7-9	TRBJ2-7	TGTGCCAGCAGCTTACAGGGGGCAGGCTACGAGCAGTACTTC	CASSLQGAGYEQYF
-	TRBD1	TRBV6-6	TRBJ2-7	TGTGCCAGCAGCATGGGACAGCGCAACGAGCAGTACTTC	CASSMGQRNEQYF
few	-	TRBV3-1	TRBJ1-4	TGTGCCAGCAGCCAAGAGAGGACTACTAATGAAAAACTGTTTTTT	CASSQERTTNEKLFF